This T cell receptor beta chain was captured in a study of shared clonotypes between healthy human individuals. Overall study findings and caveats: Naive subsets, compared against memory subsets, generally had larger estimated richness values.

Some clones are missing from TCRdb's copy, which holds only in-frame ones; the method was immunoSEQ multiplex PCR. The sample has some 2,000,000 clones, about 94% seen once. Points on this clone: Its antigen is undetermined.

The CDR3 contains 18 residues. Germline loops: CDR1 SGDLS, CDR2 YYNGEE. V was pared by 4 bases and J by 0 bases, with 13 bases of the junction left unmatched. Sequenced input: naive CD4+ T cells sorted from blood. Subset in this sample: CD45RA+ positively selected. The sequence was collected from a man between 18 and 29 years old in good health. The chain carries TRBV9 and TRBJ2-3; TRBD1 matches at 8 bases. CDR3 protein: CASSTPGGAGLSTDTQYF. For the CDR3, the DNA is TGTGCCAGCAGCACCCCAGGGGGCGCCGGGCTTAGCACAGATACGCAGTATTTT.